The 10 T cell receptor beta chains given below trace back to one sample, sequenced in a study of metastatic and nonmetastatic thyroid tumors. TCRdb reanalyzed the PCR reads with MiXCR. Of 35,000 to 50,000 clones in the sample, approximately 4.1% were seen once. No patient had received any treatment before thyroid surgery. Material: blood. All receptors come from a female donor with papillary thyroid cancer or a benign thyroid nodule (not recorded which). Some clones in this sample may be carry-over from other donors' samples.

This clone was found many times. V usage is TRBV5-1 and J usage is TRBJ2-7; D is possibly TRBD2 (6 bases). The length of the CDR3 is 14 residues. CDR1 and CDR2 from the germline V gene are SGHRS and YFSETQ. V lost 0 bases, J lost 4 bases, and 11 bases lay in between. CDR3 in DNA: TGCGCCAGCAGCTTGGCGGGAGCAGGGTACGAGCAGTACTTC. Translated: CASSLAGAGYEQYF.

This clone appeared many times. The V call is TRBV9, the J call TRBJ2-1; the D is unclear. Trimming removed 3 bases at V and 7 bases at J, with 14 bases between. CDR1 is SGDLS and CDR2 is YYNGEE in the germline V gene. This CDR3 has 14 residues. CDR3 coding DNA: TGTGCCAGCAGCGGTCTCATGATAGGGAATGAGCAGTTCTTC. This translates into CASSGLMIGNEQFF.

This clone was recorded many times. The CDR3 sequence: CASSDDRLHSYEQYF. CDR3 in DNA: TGTGCCAGCAGTGATGACAGACTCCACTCCTACGAGCAGTACTTC. V and J are TRBV6-1 and TRBJ2-7; perhaps TRBD1 as D (5 bases). This CDR3 has 15 amino acids. V was cut by 3 bases and J by 0 bases, with 12 bases left in between. Germline V CDR1 and CDR2: MNHNS, SASEGT.

On this clone itself: This specimen includes other DNA sequences encoding the same CDR3. The chain employs TRBV6-4 and TRBJ2-2; 7 bases fit TRBD2. With 7 bases clipped from V and 2 bases from J, the junction kept 22 bases outside the gene matches. The CDR3 totals 20 residues. Germline values: CDR1 MRHNA, CDR2 SNTAGT. Here the CDR3 DNA reads TGTGCCAGCAACGGGGGGAGGGTTGGGCCATTGTTCGCTAACACCGGGGAGCTGTTTTTT. Its translation: CASNGGRVGPLFANTGELFF.

About this clone itself: The junction differs from germline at one of its ends, possibly a read error. This chain joins TRBV18 and TRBJ1-1; 8 nucleotides agree with TRBD1. CDR3 length equals 17 residues. CDR1 KGHSH and CDR2 LQKENI come from the germline V gene. The CDR3 is CVSSPRGTGLMNTEAFF. In nucleotides, the CDR3 is TGTGTCAGCTCACCACGAGGGACAGGACTAATGAACACTGAAGCTTTCTTT.

This clone was seen ten or more times. This rearrangement joins TRBV10-2 to TRBJ2-5; weak D call: TRBD1 (6 bases). Trimming removed 2 bases from V and 13 bases from J, with 14 bases in between. This CDR3 is 12 amino acids long. Germline CDR1 is WSHSY and CDR2 is SAAADI. CDR3 region: CASSEGTRYRYF. In nucleotides, the CDR3 is TGCGCCAGCAGTGAGGGGACAAGGTATAGGTACTTC.

V and J are TRBV7-3 and TRBJ2-3; the D is unclear. V dropped 4 bases and J dropped 4 bases, with 9 bases sitting between them. The germline CDR1 and CDR2 sequences are SGHTA and FQGTGA. This CDR3 comprises 13 residues. CDR3 in DNA: TGTGCCAGCAGCTCCTACTTGGCAGATACGCAGTATTTT. It specifies CASSSYLADTQYF.

This clone was recorded at least ten times. V and J are TRBV24-1 and TRBJ1-1, with unresolved D. The V gene lost 5 bases and the J gene lost 1 base, with 4 bases spanning the gap. Germline CDR1 and CDR2: KGHDR and SFDVKD. The CDR3 runs to 12 residues. The CDR3 loop is CATSGENTEAFF. The CDR3 region has the DNA TGTGCCACCAGTGGGGAGAACACTGAAGCTTTCTTT.

A few counts support this clone. The rearrangement joins TRBV27 to TRBJ1-2; 10 bases match TRBD1. V trimming: 4 bases; J trimming: 2 bases; junction bases outside the gene matches: 4. Germline CDR1 reads MNHEY; CDR2 reads SMNVEV (reference sequence). The CDR3 spans 15 residues. The CDR3 sequence is CASSSLDRGNYGYTF. CDR3 sequence (DNA): TGTGCCAGCAGTTCCCTGGACAGGGGGAACTATGGCTACACCTTC.

This clone was detected a few times. CDR3 sequence reads: CASRDPGRVETQYF. In nucleotides, the CDR3 is TGTGCCAGCAGGGACCCCGGGCGGGTAGAGACCCAGTACTTC. The chain has TRBV6-1 and TRBJ2-5, with TRBD2 as a possible D gene (5 bases). V was pared by 6 bases and J by 4 bases, with 15 bases between. Germline values: CDR1 MNHNS, CDR2 SASEGT. CDR3 length: 14 amino acids.